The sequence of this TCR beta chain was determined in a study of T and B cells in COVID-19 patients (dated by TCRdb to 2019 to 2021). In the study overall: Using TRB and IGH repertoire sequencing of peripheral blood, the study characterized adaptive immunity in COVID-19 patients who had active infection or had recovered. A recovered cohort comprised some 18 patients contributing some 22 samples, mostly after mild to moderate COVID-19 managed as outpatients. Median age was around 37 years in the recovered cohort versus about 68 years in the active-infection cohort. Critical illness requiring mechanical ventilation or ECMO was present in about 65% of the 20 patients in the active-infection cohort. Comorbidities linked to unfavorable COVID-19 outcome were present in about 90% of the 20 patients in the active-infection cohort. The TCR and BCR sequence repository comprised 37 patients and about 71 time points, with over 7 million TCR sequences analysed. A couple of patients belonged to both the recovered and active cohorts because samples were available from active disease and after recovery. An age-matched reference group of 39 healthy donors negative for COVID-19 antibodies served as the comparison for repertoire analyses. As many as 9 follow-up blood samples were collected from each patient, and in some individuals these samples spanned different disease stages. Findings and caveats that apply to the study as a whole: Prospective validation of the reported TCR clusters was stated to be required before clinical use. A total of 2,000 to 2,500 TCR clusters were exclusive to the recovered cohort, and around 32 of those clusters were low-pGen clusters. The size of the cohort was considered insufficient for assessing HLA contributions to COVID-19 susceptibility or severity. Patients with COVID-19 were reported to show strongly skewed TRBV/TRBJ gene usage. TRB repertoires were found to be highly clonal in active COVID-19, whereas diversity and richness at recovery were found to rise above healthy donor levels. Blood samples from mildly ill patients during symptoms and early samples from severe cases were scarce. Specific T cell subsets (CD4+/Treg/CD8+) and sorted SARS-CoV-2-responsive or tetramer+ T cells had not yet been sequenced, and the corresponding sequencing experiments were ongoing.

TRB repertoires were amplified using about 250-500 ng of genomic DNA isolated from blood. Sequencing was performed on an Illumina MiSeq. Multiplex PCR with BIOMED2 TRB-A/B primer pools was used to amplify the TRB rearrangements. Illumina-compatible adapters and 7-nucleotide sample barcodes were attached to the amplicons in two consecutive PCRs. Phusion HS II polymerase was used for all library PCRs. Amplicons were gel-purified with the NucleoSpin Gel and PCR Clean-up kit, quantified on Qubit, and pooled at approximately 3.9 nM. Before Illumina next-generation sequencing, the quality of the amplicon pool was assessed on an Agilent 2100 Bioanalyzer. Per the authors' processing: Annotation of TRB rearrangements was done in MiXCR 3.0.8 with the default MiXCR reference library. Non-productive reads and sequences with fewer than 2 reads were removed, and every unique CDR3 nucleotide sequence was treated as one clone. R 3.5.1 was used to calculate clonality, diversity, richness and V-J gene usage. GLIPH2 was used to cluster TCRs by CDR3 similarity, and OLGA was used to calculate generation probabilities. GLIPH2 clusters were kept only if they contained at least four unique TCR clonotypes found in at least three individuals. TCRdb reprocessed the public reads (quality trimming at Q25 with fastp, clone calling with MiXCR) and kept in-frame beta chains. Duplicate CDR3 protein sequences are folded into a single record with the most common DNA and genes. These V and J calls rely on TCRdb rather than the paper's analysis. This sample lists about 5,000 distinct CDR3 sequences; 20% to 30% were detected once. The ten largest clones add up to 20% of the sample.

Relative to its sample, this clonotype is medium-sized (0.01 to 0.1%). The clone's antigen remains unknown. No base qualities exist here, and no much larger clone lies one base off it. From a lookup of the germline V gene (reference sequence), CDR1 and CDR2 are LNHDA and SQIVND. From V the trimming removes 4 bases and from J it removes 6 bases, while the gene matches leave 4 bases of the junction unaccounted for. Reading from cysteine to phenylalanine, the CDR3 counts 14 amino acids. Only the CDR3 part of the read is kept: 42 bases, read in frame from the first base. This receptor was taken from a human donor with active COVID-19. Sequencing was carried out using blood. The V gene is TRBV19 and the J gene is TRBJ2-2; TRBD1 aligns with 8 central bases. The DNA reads TGTGCCAGTAGTACAAAACAGGGGGCCGGGGAGCTGTTTTTT. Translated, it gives CASSTKQGAGELFF.